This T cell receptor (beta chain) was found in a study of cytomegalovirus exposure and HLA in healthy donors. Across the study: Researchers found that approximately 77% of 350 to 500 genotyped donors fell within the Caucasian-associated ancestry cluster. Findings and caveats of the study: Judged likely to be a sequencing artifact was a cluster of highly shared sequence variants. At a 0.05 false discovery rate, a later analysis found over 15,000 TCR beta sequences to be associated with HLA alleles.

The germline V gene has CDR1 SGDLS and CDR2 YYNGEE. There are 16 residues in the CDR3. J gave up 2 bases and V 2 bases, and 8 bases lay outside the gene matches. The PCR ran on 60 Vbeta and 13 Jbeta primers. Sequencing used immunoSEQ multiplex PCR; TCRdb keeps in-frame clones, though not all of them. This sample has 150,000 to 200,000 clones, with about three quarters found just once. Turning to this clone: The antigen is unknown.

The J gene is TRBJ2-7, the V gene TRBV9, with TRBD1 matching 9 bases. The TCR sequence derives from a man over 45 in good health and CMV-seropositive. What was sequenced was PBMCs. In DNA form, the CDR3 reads TGTGCCAGCAGCGTGGGACCGGGACAGGGACCCTACGAGCAGTACTTC. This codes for CASSVGPGQGPYEQYF.